Listed below are T cell receptor beta chains from one sample, sequenced in a study of identical twins. TCRdb itself ran the 5' RACE reads through MiXCR, one entry per CDR3 protein. The sample comprises around 1.7 million distinct CDR3 sequences, around 33% of which are singletons, and about 0.27% rests with the top ten. Specimen: cord blood. The receptors shown here come from a newborn girl in good health. Each CDR3 is given with its conserved first and last residue. The D gene is left open where the match is weak. Expanded clones are given a class, and other clones once, few, many or no size at all.

d_call,j_call,v_call,clone_size,cdr3_nt,cdr3_aa
.,TRBJ1-2,TRBV20-1,.,TGCAGTGCTAGAGATTGGGCGGCCGGCTACACCTTC,CSARDWAAGYTF
.,TRBJ2-1,TRBV3-1,.,TGTGCCAGCAGCCAAGGGACCGAAAATAGGAATGAGCAGTTCTTC,CASSQGTENRNEQFF
.,TRBJ1-4,TRBV3-1,few,TGTGCCAGCACCCTTGGAATGGGGGACGAAAAACTGTTTTTT,CASTLGMGDEKLFF
.,TRBJ2-2,TRBV6-1,.,TGTGCCAGCAGGAAAGACACCGGGGAGCTGTTTTTT,CASRKDTGELFF
.,TRBJ2-3,TRBV29-1,many,TGCAGCGTTCCAAGGGTAGATACGCAGTATTTT,CSVPRVDTQYF
TRBD1,TRBJ1-4,TRBV10-1,.,TGCGCCACTACGACAGGGTTTAATGAAAAACTGTTTTTT,CATTTGFNEKLFF
.,TRBJ1-1,TRBV18,few,TGTGCCAGCTCACCACAACCGGGGGGAAACACTGAAGCTTTCTTT,CASSPQPGGNTEAFF
.,TRBJ1-2,TRBV7-9,.,TGTGCCAGCAGCTTAGGCAGGGCAGTGGACTATGGCTACACCTTC,CASSLGRAVDYGYTF
TRBD1,TRBJ1-1,TRBV29-1,.,TGCAGCGTGCCGAAACAGGGGAACTACACTGAAGCTTTCTTT,CSVPKQGNYTEAFF
.,TRBJ1-5,TRBV11-2,few,TGTGCCAGCAGCTTATCCCAGGCTTATCAGCCCCAGCATTTT,CASSLSQAYQPQHF
.,TRBJ2-1,TRBV7-2,few,TGTGCCAGCAGCTTCGGGACCACCCTTCGGGGTGAGCAGTTCTTC,CASSFGTTLRGEQFF
.,TRBJ2-1,TRBV13,.,TGTGCCAGCAGCTCGAGGGCGGTTGAGCAGTTCTTC,CASSSRAVEQFF
TRBD2,TRBJ2-1,TRBV9,.,TGTGCCAGCAGCGTAGTTTTTTCTAGCGGGTCCTACAATGAGCAGTTCTTC,CASSVVFSSGSYNEQFF
TRBD1,TRBJ1-5,TRBV6-1,.,TGTGCCAGCAGCGGGACAGAAACGCGTCAGCCCCAGCATTTT,CASSGTETRQPQHF
.,TRBJ2-7,TRBV5-1,.,TGCGCCAGCAGTTCCTACCGGGACTCCTATCTCTGGGGTGAGCAGTACTTC,CASSSYRDSYLWGEQYF
TRBD2,TRBJ2-7,TRBV5-1,.,TGCGCCAGCAGCCTACAGACTAGCGGACTCTCCTACGAGCGGTACTTC,CASSLQTSGLSYERYF
TRBD2,TRBJ2-3,TRBV20-1,few,TGCAGTGCTAGTGCTAGCGGGGGGGCTGATACGCAGTATTTT,CSASASGGADTQYF
.,TRBJ2-3,TRBV24-1,once,TGTGCCACCAGTGACCCTCGGGACGGGGGCACAGATACGCAGTATTTT,CATSDPRDGGTDTQYF
.,TRBJ2-7,TRBV27,many,TGTGCCAGCAGTTTATCCAAGCTTAGGGAGCAGTACTTC,CASSLSKLREQYF
TRBD2,TRBJ2-1,TRBV2,.,TGTGCCAGCAGTGATTCGTATAGCGGGACCTACAATGAGCGGTTCTTC,CASSDSYSGTYNERFF
.,TRBJ1-2,TRBV20-1,few,TGCAGTGGGCCAGGGCCTAACTATGGCTACACCTTC,CSGPGPNYGYTF
TRBD1,TRBJ1-5,TRBV29-1,few,TGCAGCGTTGTAATGGCAGGGGGCCAGCATTTT,CSVVMAGGQHF
.,TRBJ2-5,TRBV5-1,.,TGCGCCAGTGTGTCGGGATTAAAACAAGAGACCCAGTACTTC,CASVSGLKQETQYF
.,TRBJ2-5,TRBV13,.,TGTGCCAGCAGCCACCCATCCAGGAGGGAGACCCAGTACTTC,CASSHPSRRETQYF
TRBD1,TRBJ2-2,TRBV3-1,.,TGTGCCAGCAGCCAAGTGTCTACAGGGGGCTTTGGGGAGCTGTTTTTT,CASSQVSTGGFGELFF
.,TRBJ1-5,TRBV24-1,.,TGTGCCACCAGCCGAGGTGGGGTTGGGAGCAATCAGCCCCAGCATTTT,CATSRGGVGSNQPQHF
TRBD2,TRBJ2-1,TRBV20-1,.,TGCAGTGCTCAAAGCGGGGGGATCTACAATGAGCAGTTCTTC,CSAQSGGIYNEQFF
.,TRBJ1-6,TRBV10-3,few,TGTGCCATCAGTGGGGGGGATTCACCCCTCCACTTT,CAISGGDSPLHF
TRBD1,TRBJ1-5,TRBV10-1,.,TGCGCCAGCAGCCGGGACAGGAGTTACAATCAGCCCCAGCATTTT,CASSRDRSYNQPQHF
.,TRBJ2-1,TRBV7-9,once,TGTGTCAGCAGCGAGCGACTCAAAGCCTCCTACAATGAGCAGTTCTTC,CVSSERLKASYNEQFF
TRBD2,TRBJ2-7,TRBV27,few,TGTGCCAGCAAACTAGCGGGGGGGATCTCCTACGAGCAGTACTTC,CASKLAGGISYEQYF
.,TRBJ2-3,TRBV16,few,TGTGCCAGCAGCCAATCCCGGGCCCTACGCACAGATACGCAGTATTTT,CASSQSRALRTDTQYF
TRBD2,TRBJ2-3,TRBV4-2,few,TGTGCCAGCAGCAAACGATGGACTAGCGGGGGGAAAAACACAGATACGCAGTATTTT,CASSKRWTSGGKNTDTQYF
.,TRBJ1-1,TRBV19,.,TGTGCCAGTGAACCCAGGCCTGGGAACACTGAAGCTTTCTTT,CASEPRPGNTEAFF
TRBD1,TRBJ2-7,TRBV2,once,TGTGCCAGCAAAACAGGGGGCTCGCTGTACGAGCAGTACTTC,CASKTGGSLYEQYF
.,TRBJ1-2,TRBV27,once,TGTGCCAGCAGTGCTACAGACCAGGGCAACTATGGCTACACCTTC,CASSATDQGNYGYTF
TRBD2,TRBJ2-2,TRBV2,.,TGTGCCAGCAGTGAACAGCTAGCGGGGCGAGGCGGGGAGCTGTTTTTT,CASSEQLAGRGGELFF
TRBD1,TRBJ2-7,TRBV25-1,few,TGTGCCAGCAGTAAACCGGGACAGGTCTACGAGCAGTACTTC,CASSKPGQVYEQYF
.,TRBJ2-6,TRBV11-3,few,TGTGCCAGCAGCTTAGGGCGAGACAGTCCGACTTTC,CASSLGRDSPTF
.,TRBJ2-5,TRBV19,.,TGTGCCAGTAGTATAGGGACTGAGACCCAGTACTTC,CASSIGTETQYF
TRBD2,TRBJ2-3,TRBV20-1,.,TGCAGTGCTAAACTATCCAACGGACTAGCGGGAAGGCAGTATTTT,CSAKLSNGLAGRQYF
TRBD2,TRBJ2-3,TRBV7-2,few,TGTGCCAGCAGCTTACGGTTCTACGGGGGGTTTCGCACAGATACGCAGTATTTT,CASSLRFYGGFRTDTQYF